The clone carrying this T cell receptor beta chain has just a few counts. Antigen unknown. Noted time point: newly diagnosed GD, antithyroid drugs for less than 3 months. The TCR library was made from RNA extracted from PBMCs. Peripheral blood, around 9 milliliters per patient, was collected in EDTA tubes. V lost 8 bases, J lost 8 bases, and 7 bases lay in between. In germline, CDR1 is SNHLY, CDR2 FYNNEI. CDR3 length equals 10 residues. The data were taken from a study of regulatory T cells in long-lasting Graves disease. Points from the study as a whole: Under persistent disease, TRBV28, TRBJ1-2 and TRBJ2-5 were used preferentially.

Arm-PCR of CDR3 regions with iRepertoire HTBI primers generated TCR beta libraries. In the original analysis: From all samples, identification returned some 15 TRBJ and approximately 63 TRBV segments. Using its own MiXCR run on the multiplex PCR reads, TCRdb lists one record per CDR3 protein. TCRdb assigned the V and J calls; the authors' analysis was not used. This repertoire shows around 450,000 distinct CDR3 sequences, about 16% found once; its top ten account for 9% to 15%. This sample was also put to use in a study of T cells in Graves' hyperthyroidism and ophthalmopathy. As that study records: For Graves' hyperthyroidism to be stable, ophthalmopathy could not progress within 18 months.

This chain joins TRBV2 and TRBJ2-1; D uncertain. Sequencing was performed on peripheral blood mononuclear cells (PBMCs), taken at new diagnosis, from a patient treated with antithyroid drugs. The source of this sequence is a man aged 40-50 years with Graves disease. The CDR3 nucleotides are TGTGCCAGCCTAGAGGATGAGCAGTTCTTC. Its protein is CASLEDEQFF.